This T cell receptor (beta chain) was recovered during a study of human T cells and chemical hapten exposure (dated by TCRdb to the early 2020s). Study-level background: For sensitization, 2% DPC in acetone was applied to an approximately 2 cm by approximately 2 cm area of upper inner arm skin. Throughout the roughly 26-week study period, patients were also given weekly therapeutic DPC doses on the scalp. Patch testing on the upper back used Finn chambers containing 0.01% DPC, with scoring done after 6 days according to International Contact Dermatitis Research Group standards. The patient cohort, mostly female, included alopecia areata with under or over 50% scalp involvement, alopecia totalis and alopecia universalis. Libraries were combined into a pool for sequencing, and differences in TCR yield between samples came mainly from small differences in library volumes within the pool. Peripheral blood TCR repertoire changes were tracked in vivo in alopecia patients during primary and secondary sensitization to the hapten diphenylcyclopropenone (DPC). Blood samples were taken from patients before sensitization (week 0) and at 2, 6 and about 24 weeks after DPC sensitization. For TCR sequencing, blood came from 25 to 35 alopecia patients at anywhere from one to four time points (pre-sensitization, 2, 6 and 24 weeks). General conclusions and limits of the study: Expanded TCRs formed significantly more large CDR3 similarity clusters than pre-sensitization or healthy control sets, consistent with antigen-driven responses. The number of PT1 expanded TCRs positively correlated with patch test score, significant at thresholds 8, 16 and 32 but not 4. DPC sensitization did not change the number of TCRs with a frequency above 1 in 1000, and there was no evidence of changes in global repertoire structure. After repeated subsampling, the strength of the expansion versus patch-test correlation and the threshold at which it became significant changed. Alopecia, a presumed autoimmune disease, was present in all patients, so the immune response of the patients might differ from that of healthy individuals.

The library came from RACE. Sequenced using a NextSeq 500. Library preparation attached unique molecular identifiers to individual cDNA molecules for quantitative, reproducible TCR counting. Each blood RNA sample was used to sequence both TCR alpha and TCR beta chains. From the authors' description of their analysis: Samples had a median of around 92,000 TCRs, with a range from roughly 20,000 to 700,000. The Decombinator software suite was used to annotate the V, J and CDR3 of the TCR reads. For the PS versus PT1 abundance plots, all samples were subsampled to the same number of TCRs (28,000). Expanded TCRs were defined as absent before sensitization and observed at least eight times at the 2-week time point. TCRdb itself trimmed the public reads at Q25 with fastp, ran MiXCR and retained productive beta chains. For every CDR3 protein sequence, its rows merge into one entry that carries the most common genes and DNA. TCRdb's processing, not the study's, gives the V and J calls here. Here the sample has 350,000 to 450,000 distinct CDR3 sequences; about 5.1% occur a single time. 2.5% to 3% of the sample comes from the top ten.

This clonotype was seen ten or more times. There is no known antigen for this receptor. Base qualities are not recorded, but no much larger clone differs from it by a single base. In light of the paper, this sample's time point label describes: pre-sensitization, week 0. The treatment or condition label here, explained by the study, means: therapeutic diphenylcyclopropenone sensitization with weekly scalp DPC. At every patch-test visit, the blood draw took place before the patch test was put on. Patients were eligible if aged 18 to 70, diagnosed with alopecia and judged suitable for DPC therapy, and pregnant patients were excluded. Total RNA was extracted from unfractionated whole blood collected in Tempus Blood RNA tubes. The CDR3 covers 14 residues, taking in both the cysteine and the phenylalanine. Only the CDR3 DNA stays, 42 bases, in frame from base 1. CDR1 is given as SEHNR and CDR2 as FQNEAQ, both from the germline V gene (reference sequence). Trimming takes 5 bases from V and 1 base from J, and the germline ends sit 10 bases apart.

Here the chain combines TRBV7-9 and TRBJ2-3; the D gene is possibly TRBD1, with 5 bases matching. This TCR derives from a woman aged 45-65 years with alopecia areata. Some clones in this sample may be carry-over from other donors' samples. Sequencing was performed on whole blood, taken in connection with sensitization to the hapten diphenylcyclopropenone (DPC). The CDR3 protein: CASSPDSGTDTQYF. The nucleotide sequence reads TGTGCCAGCAGCCCCGACAGTGGCACAGATACGCAGTATTTT.